The clone carrying this TCR beta chain was detected a few times. The source of the sample is a study of early T cells in non-severe SARS-CoV-2 infection. The CDR3 has 13 amino acids. CDR1 and CDR2 (germline): MNHNS, SASEGT. The ends were cut back, 10 bases at V and 0 bases at J, with 9 bases in the middle. TCRdb redid the calling of the 5' RACE reads with MiXCR, one entry per CDR3 protein. The data contain about 64,000 distinct CDR3 sequences, over 9.5% of them singletons. The sample was whole blood, taken at baseline. This sequence originates from an adult who was a healthcare worker with PCR-confirmed SARS-CoV-2 infection or an uninfected control (not recorded which). The gene calls are TRBV6-1 and TRBJ2-2, with D perhaps matching TRBD1 (6 bases). The CDR3 DNA sequence: TGTGCCACGGGACACTCGAACACCGGGGAGCTGTTTTTT. Protein sequence: CATGHSNTGELFF.